Sequencing of this T cell receptor (beta chain) was carried out in a study of shared clonotypes between healthy human individuals. Germline V CDR1 and CDR2: LNHDA, SQIVND (reference sequence). This CDR3 has 19 amino acids. V was pared by 4 bases and J by 0 bases, with 19 bases between. General study results and limits: Generally, estimated richness proved larger in naive subsets than it did in memory subsets. Clonotype sharing among donors, it was expected, would be affected by sequencing depth.

Genomic DNA of each subset was evenly split across several immunoSEQ plates. TCRdb's copy holds only in-frame clones and misses some; the assay was immunoSEQ multiplex PCR. The data contain about 660,000 clones, about 74% of them singletons. With regard to this clone: Its cognate antigen is unknown.

This rearrangement joins TRBV19 to TRBJ2-6; possible D gene TRBD1, 6 bases. The sequencing sample was made of memory CD4+ T cells sorted from blood. Subset here: CD45RA-negative fraction. This sequence was found in a woman aged 25 to 39 in good health. The CDR3 protein is CASSTHTGQTNSGANVLTF. The DNA of the CDR3 is TGTGCCAGTAGTACCCACACAGGGCAGACCAACTCTGGGGCCAACGTCCTGACTTTC.